A selection of T cell receptor beta chains follows, all from one sample in a study of blood T cell repertoires in COVID-19. The repertoire was sequenced with immunoSEQ multiplex PCR; TCRdb's copy has only in-frame clones and lacks some. The sample shows 220,000 or so clones, 85% to 90% of them seen only once. Material: peripheral blood. Every receptor here comes from a woman between 45 and 65 years old with COVID-19, enrolled during active disease. Both conserved end residues are part of each CDR3. Each record gives: D gene, V gene, clone size, J gene, CDR3 DNA, CDR3 protein. A D gene is named only where the DNA matches it firmly. Some rows have no size entry. The others give once, few or many, or a class for an expanded clone.

D gene: NA
V gene: TRBV18
clone size: NA
J gene: TRBJ1-1
CDR3 DNA: TGTGCCAGCTCACCGGTTTTGGGAGCGAACACTGAAGCTTTCTTT
CDR3 protein: CASSPVLGANTEAFF

D gene: NA
V gene: TRBV14
clone size: NA
J gene: TRBJ1-2
CDR3 DNA: TGTGCCAGCAGCCAAAGGCAGGGCGATAACTATGGCTACACCTTC
CDR3 protein: CASSQRQGDNYGYTF

D gene: TRBD1
V gene: TRBV3-1/TRBV3-2
clone size: NA
J gene: TRBJ1-2
CDR3 DNA: TGTGCCAGCAGCCCCACCTCCGGGACAGGGTATCTCTATGGCTACACCTTC
CDR3 protein: CASSPTSGTGYLYGYTF

D gene: NA
V gene: TRBV5-5
clone size: NA
J gene: TRBJ1-6
CDR3 DNA: TGTGCCAGCAGCTTCCGAAGGGAGGGAACCTATGGTAATTCACCCCTCCACTTT
CDR3 protein: CASSFRREGTYGNSPLHF

D gene: NA
V gene: TRBV6-1
clone size: NA
J gene: TRBJ1-1
CDR3 DNA: TGTGCCAGCAGTGAAGCCGTGACAGATGAAGCTTTCTTT
CDR3 protein: CASSEAVTDEAFF

D gene: TRBD1
V gene: TRBV7-2
clone size: NA
J gene: TRBJ1-4
CDR3 DNA: TGTGCCAGCAGCCCGCGGACAGGGAAGGGTGAAAAACTGTTTTTT
CDR3 protein: CASSPRTGKGEKLFF

D gene: TRBD1
V gene: TRBV27
clone size: NA
J gene: TRBJ1-4
CDR3 DNA: TGTGCCAGCGGTAACAGGGGGCGATTTGAAAAACTGTTTTTT
CDR3 protein: CASGNRGRFEKLFF

D gene: NA
V gene: TRBV7-9
clone size: NA
J gene: TRBJ2-4
CDR3 DNA: TGTGCCAGCAGCCCACCCTCTATGATTCAGTACTTC
CDR3 protein: CASSPPSMIQYF

D gene: NA
V gene: TRBV11-3
clone size: NA
J gene: TRBJ1-2
CDR3 DNA: TGTGCCAGCAGCTTAGCGGGTGCTAACTATGGCTACACCTTC
CDR3 protein: CASSLAGANYGYTF

D gene: NA
V gene: TRBV11-3
clone size: few
J gene: TRBJ1-3
CDR3 DNA: TGTGCCAGCAGCTTAATCGCGGGTAGTTGGAGTAACACCATATATTTT
CDR3 protein: CASSLIAGSWSNTIYF

D gene: TRBD2
V gene: TRBV2
clone size: NA
J gene: TRBJ2-1
CDR3 DNA: TGTGCCAGCATAACTAGCGGGGGTATCTCCTACAATGAGCAGTTCTTC
CDR3 protein: CASITSGGISYNEQFF

D gene: TRBD1
V gene: TRBV5-8
clone size: NA
J gene: TRBJ2-7
CDR3 DNA: TGTGCCAGCAGATCCCGACAGGGCGCCTCCTACGAGCAGTACTTC
CDR3 protein: CASRSRQGASYEQYF

D gene: TRBD2
V gene: TRBV7-2
clone size: NA
J gene: TRBJ2-1
CDR3 DNA: TGTGCCAGCAGCTTCTCCCAATTCGGGGGGGAAAATGAGCAGTTCTTC
CDR3 protein: CASSFSQFGGENEQFF

D gene: NA
V gene: TRBV2
clone size: once
J gene: TRBJ2-5
CDR3 DNA: TGTGCCAGCAGTGAAGGCAGGGGCGGTGAGACCCAGTACTTC
CDR3 protein: CASSEGRGGETQYF

D gene: NA
V gene: TRBV3-1/TRBV3-2
clone size: NA
J gene: TRBJ2-1
CDR3 DNA: TGTGCCAGCAGCCCCCCGTGGCCGGGGGGCCTCGGAAATGAGCAGTTCTTC
CDR3 protein: CASSPPWPGGLGNEQFF

D gene: NA
V gene: TRBV28
clone size: NA
J gene: TRBJ2-4
CDR3 DNA: TGTGCCAGCAGCTACAGGGTACTAGCCAAAAACATTCAGTACTTC
CDR3 protein: CASSYRVLAKNIQYF

D gene: TRBD1
V gene: TRBV7-8
clone size: once
J gene: TRBJ2-1
CDR3 DNA: TGTGCCAGCAGCTTATCCGGACAGGGTCGGGCCGGGGAGTTCTTC
CDR3 protein: CASSLSGQGRAGEFF

D gene: NA
V gene: TRBV19
clone size: once
J gene: TRBJ2-1
CDR3 DNA: TGTGCCAGTAGTAGCCTCTCTCGGAATGAGCAGTTCTTC
CDR3 protein: CASSSLSRNEQFF

D gene: NA
V gene: TRBV6-1
clone size: NA
J gene: TRBJ2-1
CDR3 DNA: TGTGCCAGCAGTGAAGACAGCTCCTACAATGAGCAGTTCTTC
CDR3 protein: CASSEDSSYNEQFF

D gene: TRBD1
V gene: TRBV6-2/TRBV6-3
clone size: NA
J gene: TRBJ2-3
CDR3 DNA: TGTGCCAGCAGTTACTCGTCCAGGGGGCTAGGAGATACGCAGTATTTT
CDR3 protein: CASSYSSRGLGDTQYF

D gene: NA
V gene: TRBV28
clone size: NA
J gene: TRBJ1-4
CDR3 DNA: TGTGCCAGCCGGACTAGACAGAAACTGTCAACTAATGAAAAACTGTTTTTT
CDR3 protein: CASRTRQKLSTNEKLFF

D gene: TRBD1
V gene: TRBV5-5
clone size: once
J gene: TRBJ2-3
CDR3 DNA: TGTGCCAGCAGCTTTATTCTGGGGACAGGGGGCAGGACAGATACGCAGTATTTT
CDR3 protein: CASSFILGTGGRTDTQYF

D gene: NA
V gene: TRBV24-1
clone size: NA
J gene: TRBJ1-2
CDR3 DNA: TGTGCCACCAGTGGTCAGGGCAGCTACACCTTC
CDR3 protein: CATSGQGSYTF

D gene: TRBD1
V gene: TRBV10-3
clone size: once
J gene: TRBJ1-1
CDR3 DNA: TGTGCCATCGGCCGGACAGGGGATAACACTGAAGCTTTCTTT
CDR3 protein: CAIGRTGDNTEAFF

D gene: TRBD2
V gene: TRBV19
clone size: NA
J gene: TRBJ2-5
CDR3 DNA: TGTGCCAGTAGTACGGGACTACCTCCGGAGACCCAGTACTTC
CDR3 protein: CASSTGLPPETQYF

D gene: NA
V gene: TRBV5-8
clone size: NA
J gene: TRBJ1-1
CDR3 DNA: TGTGCCAGCAGCTTGGGGGCAACGCCTGACACTGAAGCTTTCTTT
CDR3 protein: CASSLGATPDTEAFF

D gene: NA
V gene: TRBV5-5
clone size: NA
J gene: TRBJ1-1
CDR3 DNA: TGTGCCAGCAGCTTCGTCCGAGGAATTGAAGCTTTCTTT
CDR3 protein: CASSFVRGIEAFF

D gene: NA
V gene: TRBV28
clone size: NA
J gene: TRBJ1-2
CDR3 DNA: TGTGCCAGCAGTCCCTATCAGGCTAACTATGGCTACACCTTC
CDR3 protein: CASSPYQANYGYTF

D gene: TRBD1
V gene: TRBV6-2/TRBV6-3
clone size: NA
J gene: TRBJ1-2
CDR3 DNA: TGTGCCAGCAGCCGGGACAGATCCCCCTATGGCTACACCTTC
CDR3 protein: CASSRDRSPYGYTF

D gene: TRBD1
V gene: TRBV28
clone size: NA
J gene: TRBJ1-2
CDR3 DNA: TGTGCCAGCAGGGAGCCGGGACAGGGACGTGGCTACACCTTC
CDR3 protein: CASREPGQGRGYTF

D gene: NA
V gene: TRBV5-1
clone size: NA
J gene: TRBJ1-1
CDR3 DNA: TGCGCCAGCAGCTCGGACACTCCAGCCCCAACCGCTTTCTTT
CDR3 protein: CASSSDTPAPTAFF

D gene: TRBD1
V gene: TRBV10-3
clone size: NA
J gene: TRBJ1-5
CDR3 DNA: TGTGCCATCAGTGAGGGCTTTGGGACAGAGCCAAATCAGCCCCAGCATTTT
CDR3 protein: CAISEGFGTEPNQPQHF

D gene: TRBD1
V gene: TRBV30
clone size: NA
J gene: TRBJ2-1
CDR3 DNA: TGTGCCTGGAGTGCCAGACGACAGGGCCCTGGGGATGAGCAGTTCTTC
CDR3 protein: CAWSARRQGPGDEQFF

D gene: NA
V gene: TRBV5-1
clone size: NA
J gene: TRBJ2-7
CDR3 DNA: TGCGCCAGCAGCTTGGGGAGGGTAGAGAACTACGAGCAGTACTTC
CDR3 protein: CASSLGRVENYEQYF

D gene: NA
V gene: TRBV12-3/TRBV12-4
clone size: NA
J gene: TRBJ1-5
CDR3 DNA: TGTGCCAGCAGGGTCAGGGATTTACAGCCCCAGCATTTT
CDR3 protein: CASRVRDLQPQHF

D gene: NA
V gene: TRBV7-2
clone size: NA
J gene: TRBJ2-3
CDR3 DNA: TGTGCCAGCAGCTTTGGGGGGGGCGGAGTGGATACGCAGTATTTT
CDR3 protein: CASSFGGGGVDTQYF

D gene: TRBD2
V gene: TRBV5-1
clone size: NA
J gene: TRBJ2-2
CDR3 DNA: TGCGCCAGCAGCCCTCCGCGGGGGGATAACACCGGGGAGCTGTTTTTT
CDR3 protein: CASSPPRGDNTGELFF

D gene: TRBD2
V gene: TRBV6-6
clone size: NA
J gene: TRBJ2-1
CDR3 DNA: TGTGCCAGCAGTGGATCTAGCGGGGGGGCAGATGAGCAGTTCTTC
CDR3 protein: CASSGSSGGADEQFF

D gene: NA
V gene: TRBV3-1/TRBV3-2
clone size: NA
J gene: TRBJ1-3
CDR3 DNA: TGTGCCAGCAGCAACAGGGCCGGGAACACCATATATTTT
CDR3 protein: CASSNRAGNTIYF

D gene: TRBD2
V gene: TRBV5-5
clone size: NA
J gene: TRBJ2-5
CDR3 DNA: TGTGCCAGCAGCCCCGGGACTAGCGGGGGGGAGACCCAGTACTTC
CDR3 protein: CASSPGTSGGETQYF

D gene: TRBD1
V gene: TRBV5-6
clone size: NA
J gene: TRBJ2-2
CDR3 DNA: TGTGCCAGCAGCCCCGGGACAGGGGTCACCGGGGAGCTGTTTTTT
CDR3 protein: CASSPGTGVTGELFF

D gene: NA
V gene: TRBV28
clone size: NA
J gene: TRBJ1-1
CDR3 DNA: TGTGCCAGCAGTTTCTCAGGAAACACTGAAGCTTTCTTT
CDR3 protein: CASSFSGNTEAFF

D gene: TRBD1
V gene: TRBV10-3
clone size: NA
J gene: TRBJ1-1
CDR3 DNA: TGTGCCATACAGGGGGCGCGCACTGAAGCTTTCTTT
CDR3 protein: CAIQGARTEAFF

D gene: TRBD1
V gene: TRBV4-3
clone size: NA
J gene: TRBJ1-4
CDR3 DNA: TGCGCCAGCAGCAGGACAGGGAGAGGCGAAAAACTGTTTTTT
CDR3 protein: CASSRTGRGEKLFF

D gene: NA
V gene: TRBV10-2
clone size: NA
J gene: TRBJ1-5
CDR3 DNA: TGCGCCAGCAGTGAGGCCAGGGGCAATCAGCCCCAGCATTTT
CDR3 protein: CASSEARGNQPQHF

D gene: NA
V gene: TRBV30
clone size: few
J gene: TRBJ2-7
CDR3 DNA: TGTGCCTGGAGTGCAGGGGATCCCGAGCAGTACTTC
CDR3 protein: CAWSAGDPEQYF

D gene: TRBD1
V gene: TRBV11-2
clone size: once
J gene: TRBJ2-3
CDR3 DNA: TGTGCCAGCAGCTTGGAGCCGGGACAGGGGCGGAGAGATACGCAGTATTTT
CDR3 protein: CASSLEPGQGRRDTQYF

D gene: NA
V gene: TRBV19
clone size: once
J gene: TRBJ2-3
CDR3 DNA: TGTGCCAGTAGTATGCGTCTAGATACGCAGTATTTT
CDR3 protein: CASSMRLDTQYF

D gene: NA
V gene: TRBV9
clone size: NA
J gene: TRBJ2-3
CDR3 DNA: TGTGCCAGCAGCACACAGGGATTCCCAGATACGCAGTATTTT
CDR3 protein: CASSTQGFPDTQYF

D gene: NA
V gene: TRBV4-3
clone size: NA
J gene: TRBJ2-7
CDR3 DNA: TGCGCCAGCAGCCAAGATAGAGGCAGGGCCCACGAGCAGTACTTC
CDR3 protein: CASSQDRGRAHEQYF

D gene: TRBD1
V gene: TRBV5-8
clone size: NA
J gene: TRBJ2-7
CDR3 DNA: TGTGCCAGCATAAAGAACCTGGGACAGGGTGTGAGGGTCTACGAGCAGTACTTC
CDR3 protein: CASIKNLGQGVRVYEQYF

D gene: NA
V gene: TRBV28
clone size: NA
J gene: TRBJ1-1
CDR3 DNA: TGTGCCAGCAGTCCACCAGGCGGGGGTGAAGCTTTCTTT
CDR3 protein: CASSPPGGGEAFF